This T cell receptor (beta chain) was observed in a study of CD8+CD57+ T cells in acquired aplastic anemia. All sequencing subjects had displayed CD8+CD57+ cell expansion on flow cytometry. Profiles of TCR beta VDJ and CDR3 were generated from a genomic DNA template. TCRdb re-called the reads through MiXCR, storing one row per CDR3 protein. The profile shows 150,000 or so distinct CDR3 sequences, roughly 48% of them singletons. Sequenced material: sorted CD4+, CD8+, or CD8+CD57+ T cells (not recorded which) from PBMCs. This sequence originates from a human donor with aplastic anemia.

CDR3 in amino acids: CASSRTSGRGIGNEQFF. In nucleotides, the CDR3 is TGTGCCAGCAGTCGGACCTCTGGGCGGGGTATAGGGAATGAGCAGTTCTTC. The chain has TRBV6-1 and TRBJ2-1; tentatively, D is TRBD2 (6 bases). The V and J ends lost 5 bases and 7 bases respectively, with 24 bases between them. Germline loops: CDR1 MNHNS, CDR2 SASEGT. The CDR3 has 17 amino acids.